This is a list of T cell receptor beta chains from one sample in a study of cytomegalovirus exposure and HLA in healthy donors. Some clones are missing from TCRdb's copy, which holds only in-frame ones; the method was immunoSEQ multiplex PCR. This sample's table has 190,000 or so clones. The sequenced material came from PBMCs. The receptors stem from a boy younger than 18 in good health and CMV-seronegative. Both conserved end residues are part of each CDR3. D genes are given only for firm matches.

j_call v_call d_call cdr3_aa cdr3_nt
TRBJ2-5 TRBV30 . CAWELGQQETQYF TGTGCCTGGGAACTTGGACAGCAAGAGACCCAGTACTTC
TRBJ1-2 TRBV10-3 . CAISQEGDGYTF TGTGCCATCAGCCAGGAGGGTGATGGCTACACCTTC
TRBJ2-1 TRBV7-9 TRBD2 CASSRGGVGNEQFF TGTGCCAGCAGCCGGGGGGGGGTTGGAAATGAGCAGTTCTTC
TRBJ2-3 TRBV7-3 . CASSLRRDRNYTQYF TGTGCCAGCAGCTTACGGCGAGACAGGAATTATACGCAGTATTTT
TRBJ2-1 TRBV11-2 TRBD2 CASSTQRGPSYNEQFF TGTGCCAGCAGTACTCAGCGGGGGCCCTCCTACAATGAGCAGTTCTTC
TRBJ2-2 TRBV11-3 . CASSKNRKTGELFF TGTGCCAGCAGCAAAAACAGGAAAACCGGGGAGCTGTTTTTT
TRBJ2-2 TRBV6-5 TRBD1 CASSTGTGDTGELFF TGTGCCAGCAGTACCGGGACAGGAGACACCGGGGAGCTGTTTTTT
TRBJ2-1 TRBV6-1 . CASSGFPPVKTNNEQFF TGTGCCAGCAGTGGCTTTCCCCCCGTTAAAACAAACAATGAGCAGTTCTTC
TRBJ2-7 TRBV4-1 TRBD2 CASSQAGTRDYEQYF TGCGCCAGCAGCCAGGCTGGGACTAGGGACTACGAGCAGTACTTC
TRBJ1-1 TRBV30 . CAWSGGGRPEAFF TGTGCCTGGAGCGGAGGAGGGAGGCCTGAAGCTTTCTTT
TRBJ2-7 TRBV6-6 . CASSSRGEYEQYF TGTGCCAGCAGTTCCCGCGGGGAGTACGAGCAGTACTTC
TRBJ2-2 TRBV29-1 TRBD2 CSVGAGVGTGELFF TGCAGCGTAGGAGCGGGGGTTGGGACCGGGGAGCTGTTTTTT
TRBJ1-4 TRBV15 . CATSAAVADEKLFF TGTGCCACCAGCGCCGCGGTGGCGGATGAAAAACTGTTTTTT
TRBJ2-1 TRBV9 . CASSPQPGDSYPLGLFF TGTGCCAGCAGCCCACAACCGGGGGACAGTTACCCGCTTGGCCTGTTCTTC
TRBJ2-7 TRBV28 . CASSLEGDEQYF TGTGCCAGCAGTTTAGAGGGCGACGAGCAGTACTTC
TRBJ2-3 TRBV11-3 TRBD2 CASSLGLEPSTDTQYF TGTGCCAGCAGCCTCGGACTAGAACCTAGCACAGATACGCAGTATTTT
TRBJ2-7 TRBV12-5 . CASGGGLLDGIAEQYF TGTGCTAGTGGTGGGGGCCTTTTGGACGGTATCGCTGAGCAGTACTTC
TRBJ1-4 TRBV4-1 . CASSPRPGRTNEKLFF TGCGCCAGCAGCCCCCGACCCGGCAGGACTAATGAAAAACTGTTTTTT
TRBJ1-4 TRBV28 . CASSLGQINEKLFF TGTGCCAGCAGTTTAGGGCAGATTAATGAAAAACTGTTTTTT
TRBJ1-6 TRBV18 TRBD1 CASSTDRVVNSPLHF TGTGCCAGCTCAACGGACAGGGTAGTAAATTCACCCCTCCACTTT
TRBJ1-1 TRBV6-1 . CASSEVAGLNTEAFF TGTGCCAGCAGTGAAGTGGCAGGGCTGAACACTGAAGCTTTCTTT
TRBJ2-1 TRBV19 . CASRPPTGMQFF TGTGCCAGTAGACCCCCGACGGGTATGCAGTTCTTC
TRBJ2-2 TRBV4-1 . CASSQHKNTGELFF TGCGCCAGCAGCCAGCACAAGAACACCGGGGAGCTGTTTTTT
TRBJ1-3 TRBV5-4 . CASSFGPTGNTIYF TGTGCCAGCAGCTTTGGCCCGACTGGAAACACCATATATTTT
TRBJ1-1 TRBV11-2 . CASSLAGQDTEAFF TGTGCCAGCAGCTTAGCAGGTCAGGACACTGAAGCTTTCTTT
TRBJ1-1 TRBV6-5 . CASSYGGREAFF TGTGCCAGCAGTTACGGCGGCAGAGAAGCTTTCTTT
TRBJ1-6 TRBV5-6 . CASSQTWGGNSPLHF TGTGCCAGCAGCCAAACTTGGGGGGGGAATTCACCCCTCCACTTT
TRBJ2-7 TRBV6-1 TRBD2 CASSTRGDAYEQYF TGTGCCAGCAGTACTCGGGGGGACGCCTACGAGCAGTACTTC
TRBJ1-6 TRBV7-6 TRBD1 CASSPAGTGGVSPLHF TGTGCCAGCAGCCCGGCCGGGACAGGGGGCGTTTCACCCCTCCACTTT
TRBJ2-3 TRBV6-6 . CASSFLEAQYF TGTGCCAGCAGCTTTCTGGAGGCGCAGTATTTT
TRBJ1-6 TRBV14 TRBD1 CASSQKLSGTGSSYNSPLHF TGTGCCAGCAGCCAAAAACTTTCCGGGACAGGGAGCTCCTATAATTCACCCCTCCACTTT
TRBJ2-3 TRBV5-1 TRBD2 CASSFASGEADTQYF TGCGCCAGCAGCTTTGCTAGCGGGGAAGCAGATACGCAGTATTTT
TRBJ2-7 TRBV7-8 TRBD2 CASSSQRGSSYEQYF TGTGCCAGCAGCTCGCAGCGGGGAAGCTCCTACGAGCAGTACTTC
TRBJ2-3 TRBV5-4 TRBD1 CADRLRGTDTQYF TGTGCAGATCGCCTCAGGGGGACAGATACGCAGTATTTT
TRBJ2-7 TRBV5-5 TRBD1 CASSPDRASYEQYF TGTGCCAGCAGCCCAGACAGGGCTAGCTACGAGCAGTACTTC
TRBJ1-1 TRBV30 . CAWSKYGENTEAFF TGTGCCTGGAGCAAATACGGGGAGAACACTGAAGCTTTCTTT
TRBJ2-7 TRBV7-2 TRBD2 CASSSGTSGGAFGYEQYF TGTGCCAGCAGCTCAGGGACTAGCGGGGGGGCGTTCGGGTACGAGCAGTACTTC
TRBJ2-1 TRBV25-1 TRBD1 CASSELQGKGNEQFF TGTGCCAGCAGTGAACTACAGGGGAAAGGGAATGAGCAGTTCTTC
TRBJ1-5 TRBV5-1 . CASSLRAGDQPQHF TGCGCCAGCAGCTTGAGGGCAGGGGATCAGCCCCAGCATTTT
TRBJ2-3 TRBV6-5 TRBD1 CASRGQNTDTQYF TGTGCCAGCAGGGGACAGAACACAGATACGCAGTATTTT
TRBJ2-7 TRBV11-2 TRBD1 CASSPPSGQAYEQYF TGTGCCAGCAGCCCCCCTTCGGGACAGGCCTACGAGCAGTACTTC
TRBJ1-1 TRBV5-4 . CASSLEEGTEAFF TGTGCCAGCAGCTTGGAGGAGGGAACTGAAGCTTTCTTT
TRBJ1-2 TRBV18 . CASSQFETGGSGYTF TGTGCCAGCTCTCAGTTCGAGACGGGGGGGTCTGGCTACACCTTC
TRBJ2-7 TRBV14 . CASSQDREAEQYF TGTGCCAGCAGCCAAGACAGGGAGGCCGAGCAGTACTTC
TRBJ2-7 TRBV7-2 . CASSSQGSGSYEQYF TGTGCCAGCAGCTCACAGGGATCGGGCTCCTACGAGCAGTACTTC
TRBJ2-3 TRBV7-3 TRBD2 CASSELAGITDTQYF TGTGCCAGCAGCGAACTAGCGGGAATCACAGATACGCAGTATTTT
TRBJ2-5 TRBV19 . CASSLAGGWETQYF TGTGCCAGTAGTCTAGCCGGGGGATGGGAGACCCAGTACTTC
TRBJ1-5 TRBV19 . CASSISMGLSSNQPQHF TGTGCCAGTAGTATTTCAATGGGACTTTCCAGCAATCAGCCCCAGCATTTT
TRBJ2-2 TRBV30 . CAWSGTGYRAYTGELFF TGTGCCTGGAGTGGGACGGGGTACAGGGCTTACACCGGGGAGCTGTTTTTT
TRBJ2-1 TRBV29-1 TRBD1 CSVVLWTGDNEQFF TGCAGCGTTGTCCTTTGGACAGGGGACAATGAGCAGTTCTTC
TRBJ2-5 TRBV7-8 . CASSFDSERPQYF TGTGCCAGCAGCTTCGATAGCGAGAGGCCCCAGTACTTC
TRBJ1-2 TRBV19 . CASSIVRTENYGYTF TGTGCCAGTAGTATAGTTCGGACAGAAAACTATGGCTACACCTTC
TRBJ2-7 TRBV30 TRBD2 CAWSSGVSSVHEQYF TGTGCCTGGTCCAGCGGGGTTTCTTCAGTCCACGAGCAGTACTTC